The clone carrying this T cell receptor beta chain has just one count. Germline CDR1 and CDR2: GTSNPN and SVGIG (reference sequence). The CDR3 extends over 12 amino acids. V was pared by 6 bases and J by 2 bases, with 10 bases between. Sequenced by immunoSEQ multiplex PCR; TCRdb stores in-frame clones only, minus some. The data show 110,000 or so clones, with roughly 87% seen just once and roughly 4.2% held by the top ten. The sample originates from a study of blood T cell repertoires in COVID-19. The overall study: T cells, B-cell-depleted T cells, or PBMCs provided the cDNA or gDNA that served as material.

Sequenced: peripheral blood. This sequence joins TRBV30 and TRBJ1-1; D remains ambiguous. This sequence was found in a man over 45 with acute or convalescent COVID-19. The CDR3, as DNA: TGTGCCTGCGGACGGGTTAACACTGAAGCTTTCTTT. Translation gives CACGRVNTEAFF.